This entry describes one T cell receptor (beta chain). This sample was taken from a study of blood T cell repertoires in COVID-19. Study-wide background: Collection of acute and convalescent COVID-19 samples took place in the United States, Italy and Spain.

As handled by the study authors: Counts of nucleated cells, estimated from reference gene primer amplification, were obtained. Produced via immunoSEQ multiplex PCR; TCRdb's table is partial and in-frame only. V, J and clone size are taken as reported in that table, and D and trimming were inferred from the DNA itself. The data show around 700,000 clones, 75% to 90% seen once. CDR3 length: 13 amino acids. Trimming cost V 4 bases and J 8 bases; bases outside gene matches: 7. CDR1 and CDR2 from the germline V gene are SGHNT and YYREEE (reference sequence). The V and J genes are TRBV5-4 and TRBJ1-2; 8 bases are a match to TRBD1. The source is a woman aged 18-29 years with acute or convalescent COVID-19. Sequencing was performed on peripheral blood. CDR3 DNA: TGTGCCAGCAGCCTCCAGACAGGGGTCGGCTACACCTTC. Its translation is CASSLQTGVGYTF. The variable domain in full, completed from reference TRBV5-4 and TRBJ1-2, reads ETGVTQSPTHLIKTRGQQVTLRCSSQSGHNTVSWYQQALGQGPQFIFQYYREEENGRGNFPPRFSGLQFPNYSSELNVNALELDDSALYLCASSLQTGVGYTFGSGTRLTVV.